Listed below are T cell receptor beta chains from one sample, sequenced in a study of blood T cell repertoires in COVID-19. Profiling relied on immunoSEQ multiplex PCR, and the TCRdb table lists in-frame clones only, not all of them. Among some 150,000 clones listed, around 82% were seen once. The specimen sequenced was peripheral blood. The receptors were sampled from a man aged 55-75 years with active or convalescent COVID-19. Both conserved end residues are part of each CDR3. The D gene is left open where the match is weak. The size field is filled for only some rows; it gives once, few, many or a size class.

abundance,d_gene,j_gene,v_gene,CDR3nt,CDR3aa
NA,TRBD1,TRBJ1-4,TRBV7-2,TGTGCCAGCAGCTTAGTTCCGACAGGGGGCAGAGAAAAACTGTTTTTT,CASSLVPTGGREKLFF
NA,NA,TRBJ1-1,TRBV4-3,TGCGCCAGCAGCCAAGATTCATGGCAGGGCACTGAAGCTTTCTTT,CASSQDSWQGTEAFF
NA,TRBD2,TRBJ2-2,TRBV24-1,TGTGCCACCAGGCCAACCCGGAGCGGGACGAACACCGGGGAGCTGTTTTTT,CATRPTRSGTNTGELFF
few,NA,TRBJ1-4,TRBV6-1,TGTGCCAGCAGTGAGGTGGGGCCTGAAAAACTGTTTTTT,CASSEVGPEKLFF
NA,NA,TRBJ2-3,TRBV19,TGTGCCAGTAGTCCTAACACAGATACGCAGTATTTT,CASSPNTDTQYF
NA,TRBD1,TRBJ1-5,TRBV28,TGTGCCAGCAGTTCCCCAGGGGGGAATCAGCCCCAGCATTTT,CASSSPGGNQPQHF
NA,TRBD2,TRBJ2-7,TRBV6-2/TRBV6-3,TGTGCCAGCAGTTACTTGGGGAGGGATCTTGACGAGCAGTACTTC,CASSYLGRDLDEQYF
NA,NA,TRBJ1-5,TRBV7-2,TGTGCCAGCAGCTTAGGTATGGGGCGGAGTCAGCCCCAGCATTTT,CASSLGMGRSQPQHF
once,NA,TRBJ2-6,TRBV24-1,TGTGCCACCAGTGATTCGGGGGCTGGGGCCAACGTCCTGACTTTC,CATSDSGAGANVLTF
NA,TRBD2,TRBJ2-3,TRBV5-1,TGCGCCAGCAGGGAGCGGGGTAGCACAGATACGCAGTATTTT,CASRERGSTDTQYF
NA,NA,TRBJ2-3,TRBV5-4,TGTGCCAGCAGCCCCGACTATCGTACGCAGTATTTT,CASSPDYRTQYF
NA,TRBD2,TRBJ2-1,TRBV9,TGTGCCAGCAGCGTAGCTACTAGCGGGGGGCAGTTCTTC,CASSVATSGGQFF
NA,NA,TRBJ1-6,TRBV12-3/TRBV12-4,TGTGCCAGCAGTTTCAGGTTTAATTCACCCCTCCACTTT,CASSFRFNSPLHF
NA,NA,TRBJ2-3,TRBV7-8,TGTGCCAGCAGCTTCGGGGACACAGATACGCAGTATTTT,CASSFGDTDTQYF
NA,NA,TRBJ2-3,TRBV5-1,TGCGCCAGCAGCTTGGGATTCTCCCGGTTCACAGATACGCAGTATTTT,CASSLGFSRFTDTQYF
NA,NA,TRBJ1-6,TRBV5-6,TGTGCCAGCAGCTACGGGACAATCGATTCACCCCTCCACTTT,CASSYGTIDSPLHF
NA,NA,TRBJ2-7,TRBV6-5,TGTGCCAGCAGTCGTAGCGGTTTTAGCTCCTACGAGCAGTACTTC,CASSRSGFSSYEQYF
once,NA,TRBJ2-7,TRBV5-4,TGTGCCAGCAGCTTTGCCGGGGACTCCTACGAGCAGTACTTC,CASSFAGDSYEQYF
few,NA,TRBJ1-6,TRBV5-1,TGCGCCAGCAGCTTGGAAGGCGGGAATAATTCACCCCTCCACTTT,CASSLEGGNNSPLHF
once,NA,TRBJ2-7,TRBV13,TGTGCCAGCAGCTTATTGGGGGGACGGTCCTACGAGCAGTACTTC,CASSLLGGRSYEQYF
NA,TRBD2,TRBJ2-7,TRBV19,TGTGCCAGTAGTATTTCGGGGGGGCAATACGAGCAGTACTTC,CASSISGGQYEQYF
NA,NA,TRBJ2-7,TRBV27,TGTGCCAGCAGTTTACAGGGCTCCTACGAGCAGTACTTC,CASSLQGSYEQYF
NA,NA,TRBJ2-3,TRBV5-6,TGTGCCAGCAGCTTGATAGTGGCAGATACGCAGTATTTT,CASSLIVADTQYF
NA,NA,TRBJ2-3,TRBV7-8,TGTGCCAGCAGCCCCGCACTAGACCTCAGCACAGATACGCAGTATTTT,CASSPALDLSTDTQYF
NA,TRBD1,TRBJ1-5,TRBV19,TGTGCCAGTAGTAAGGGACAGGCGGGCCTCGTTCAGCCCCAGCATTTT,CASSKGQAGLVQPQHF
NA,NA,TRBJ1-2,TRBV4-1,TGCGCCAGCAGCCAAGCATCTCTGAACGGCCAGGGCCATGGCTACACCTTC,CASSQASLNGQGHGYTF
NA,NA,TRBJ2-7,TRBV18,TGTGCCAGCTCACCACAAGGTGCACGGGGGACCCGGGGATATACGACATACGAGCAGTACTTC,CASSPQGARGTRGYTTYEQYF
few,NA,TRBJ1-1,TRBV11-1,TGTGCCAGCAATCCGGGATCGGGGGGCACTGAAGCTTTCTTT,CASNPGSGGTEAFF
NA,NA,TRBJ2-2,TRBV4-3,TGCGCCAGCAGCCAAGATATTAACACCGGGGAGCTGTTTTTT,CASSQDINTGELFF
once,NA,TRBJ2-5,TRBV11-3,TGTGCCAGCAGCTTAGAACAGCAAGAGACCCAGTACTTC,CASSLEQQETQYF
NA,NA,TRBJ1-6,TRBV7-9,TGTGCCAGCAGCTTAGCTGGGAGGGGTGATTCACCCCTCCACTTT,CASSLAGRGDSPLHF
NA,TRBD1,TRBJ1-5,TRBV10-3,TGTGCCATCAGTGTGACAGGGAGTAAGCCCCAGCATTTT,CAISVTGSKPQHF
NA,NA,TRBJ1-5,TRBV19,TGTGCCAGTAGTATGACAGACACAGCATATAGCAATCAGCCCCAGCATTTT,CASSMTDTAYSNQPQHF
NA,NA,TRBJ2-7,TRBV28,TGTGCCAGCAGTTTAAGGCGGGTCTCTGGCTACGAGCAGTACTTC,CASSLRRVSGYEQYF
NA,NA,TRBJ2-5,TRBV9,TGTGCCAGCAGCGTAGTGACAGAAGAGACCCAGTACTTC,CASSVVTEETQYF
few,TRBD2,TRBJ2-7,TRBV5-1,TGCGCCAGCAGCTTGGTGCCCGGGAGGGGCTACGAGCAGTACTTC,CASSLVPGRGYEQYF
NA,NA,TRBJ2-7,TRBV21-1,TGTGCCAGCAGCAACAGGGTGGAGATAAGGTCCCACGAGCAGTACTTC,CASSNRVEIRSHEQYF
once,NA,TRBJ2-7,TRBV7-2,TGTGCCAGCAGCTTTACCGGGTACGAGCAGTACTTC,CASSFTGYEQYF
NA,NA,TRBJ2-3,TRBV27,TGTGCCAGCAGGCAACAAGATACGCAGTATTTT,CASRQQDTQYF
NA,NA,TRBJ1-1,TRBV6-2/TRBV6-3,TGTGCCAGCAGCCTACAGGGTGGGAGCACTGAAGCTTTCTTT,CASSLQGGSTEAFF
few,NA,TRBJ1-5,TRBV2,TGTGCCAGCAAACAAGAGAGCGGGGCGGGCAATCAGCCCCAGCATTTT,CASKQESGAGNQPQHF